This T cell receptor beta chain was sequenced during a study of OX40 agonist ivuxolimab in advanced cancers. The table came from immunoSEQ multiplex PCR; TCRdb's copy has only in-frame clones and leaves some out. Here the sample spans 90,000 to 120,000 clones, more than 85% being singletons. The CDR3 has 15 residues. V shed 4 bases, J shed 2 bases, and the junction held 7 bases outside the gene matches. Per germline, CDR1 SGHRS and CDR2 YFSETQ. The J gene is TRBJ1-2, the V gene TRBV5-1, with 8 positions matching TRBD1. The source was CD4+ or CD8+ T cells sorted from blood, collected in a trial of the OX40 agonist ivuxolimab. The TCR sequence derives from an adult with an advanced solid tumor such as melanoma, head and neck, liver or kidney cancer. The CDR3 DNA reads TGCGCCAGCAGCCCGGCTGGACAGGGCAACTATGGCTACACCTTC. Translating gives CASSPAGQGNYGYTF.